This T cell receptor beta chain was sequenced during a study of shared clonotypes between healthy human individuals. Study details: Per-donor plates numbered three CD4 naive, three CD4 memory, two CD8 naive and one CD8 memory.

Sequencing was performed with immunoSEQ multiplex PCR; in TCRdb, only in-frame clones are kept and a portion is missing. The top ten clones hold about 24% of a sample with more than 550,000 clones, roughly 94% of them seen once. General study results and limits: About 5% of naive CD4 clonotypes were shared across a handful of donors.

To note about this clone: As yet, its antigen is unknown.

Naive CD8 cells were CD45RO-negative, positively selected for CCR7, excluding terminally differentiated effector memory CD45RA+ cells. Germline V CDR1 and CDR2: SGHAT, FQNNGV. With 6 bases removed from V and 6 bases from J, the gap between germline ends came to 6 bases. The CDR3 has 11 amino acids. The chain joins TRBV11-2 to TRBJ2-1; D ambiguous. The receptor was isolated from a man aged 25-40 years in good health. The specimen sequenced was naive CD8+ T cells sorted from blood. The CDR3 protein is CASRVSNEQFF. DNA for the CDR3: TGTGCCAGCAGGGTTAGCAATGAGCAGTTCTTC.